The source of this T cell receptor (beta chain) is a study of PD-1 blockade in classical Hodgkin lymphoma. Some clones are missing from TCRdb's copy, which holds only in-frame ones; the method was immunoSEQ multiplex PCR. The sample lists fewer than 55,000 clones, about nine tenths occurring once. Study observations and caveats: What caused the repertoire differences, perhaps disease activity or prior therapy, remains undefined. Patients newly diagnosed and complete responders had comparable baseline diversity. According to reports, newly diagnosed patients had lower baseline TCR diversity than healthy donors, and relapsed/refractory patients had lower baseline TCR diversity still.

Brentuximab vedotin exposure varied, and every patient relapsed after autologous stem cell transplantation. Note on this clone: Antigen: not known.

V gave up 4 bases and J gave up 8 bases; unmatched junction bases: 10. Germline CDR1 is LNHNV and CDR2 is YYDKDF (reference sequence). The CDR3 has 15 residues. This chain links TRBV15 with TRBJ2-1; 8 positions agree with TRBD2. This TCR was recovered from a human donor with classical Hodgkin lymphoma. Specimen: peripheral blood mononuclear cells (PBMCs), collected at baseline. This CDR3 reads CATSIRGSGIDEQFF. As DNA, the CDR3 is TGTGCCACCAGCATCCGGGGTAGCGGGATCGATGAGCAGTTCTTC. The full variable domain, with the rest looked up from reference TRBV15 and TRBJ2-1, is DAMVIQNPRYQVTQFGKPVTLSCSQTLNHNVMYWYQQKSSQAPKLLFHYYDKDFNNEADTPDNFQSRRPNTSFCFLDIRSPGLGDTAMYLCATSIRGSGIDEQFFGPGTRLTVL.